This TCR beta chain was captured in a study of control samples from healthy donors and cancer patients. Here immunoSEQ multiplex PCR was the method, and the copy in TCRdb shows in-frame clones only, minus some. The profile covers about 130,000 clones, with 93% appearing a single time and 1.5% to 2% taken by the ten largest. Trimming removed 2 bases from V and 8 bases from J, with 13 bases in between. The CDR3 contains 14 residues. The germline V gene encodes CDR1 SGHTS and CDR2 YDEGEE. This receptor was obtained from a man in his fifties or sixties with head and neck cancer. V is TRBV5-8 and J is TRBJ1-4; D might be TRBD1 (5 bases). Sequencing was done on a sample of PBMCs. The CDR3 reads CASSFDPRDEKLFF. CDR3 sequence (DNA): TGTGCCAGCAGCTTTGACCCCCGGGACGAAAAACTGTTTTTT.